This TCR beta chain appears in the sequencing data of a study of cytomegalovirus exposure and HLA in healthy donors. As concerns this clone: Its antigen remains unknown.

The V gene end was trimmed by 2 bases and the J gene end by 2 bases; junction bases not matched to a gene: 8. Germline lookup yields CDR1 SNHLY and CDR2 FYNNEI. CDR3 length equals 18 residues. The study ran its PCR with 60 Vbeta and 13 Jbeta primers. Generated by immunoSEQ multiplex PCR, the TCRdb table keeps only in-frame clones and is missing some. The data include 75,000 to 95,000 clones; the top ten clones carry 1.5%. General study findings and limits: Per published reports, the classifier diagnosed cytomegalovirus status with high specificity and sensitivity. Exclusion as indistinguishable affected some V segments, including TRBV6-2 and TRBV6-3.

The receptor's source is an older woman in good health and CMV-seronegative. This chain uses TRBV2 with TRBJ2-3; 12 nucleotides align to TRBD2. The sequenced material came from PBMCs. The CDR3 spells CASSEWASGGGVTDTQYF. As DNA, the CDR3 is TGTGCCAGCAGTGAATGGGCTAGCGGGGGGGGAGTCACAGATACGCAGTATTTT.